This T cell receptor (beta chain) was obtained from a study of cytomegalovirus exposure and HLA in healthy donors. Study results and limitations: Per published reports, the classifier diagnosed cytomegalovirus status with high specificity and sensitivity. While the bulk of TCR sequences proved rare, some public TCRs turned up in many donors. Researchers counted over 150 TCR beta chains as cytomegalovirus-associated.

Germline V lookup: CDR1 MNHNS, CDR2 SASEGT. The germline V and J ends were trimmed by 6 bases and 15 bases, with 18 bases remaining between them. This CDR3 is built from 12 residues. Comments on this clone: The target antigen is unknown.

These donors were members of the approximately 110-subject validation cohort, a group separate from the approximately 680-subject first cohort. Profiled with immunoSEQ multiplex PCR; TCRdb holds only in-frame clones, not every one. Of roughly 150,000 clones in the sample, around 93% were seen once. V usage is TRBV6-1 and J usage is TRBJ2-1; D possibly corresponds to TRBD2 (5 bases). This clonotype originated in a man between 18 and 35 years old in good health and CMV-seropositive. Sequencing was performed on PBMCs. DNA for the CDR3: TGTGCCAGCAGCCGAGCCCGGGATGGGAGGTTCTTC. This codes for CASSRARDGRFF.